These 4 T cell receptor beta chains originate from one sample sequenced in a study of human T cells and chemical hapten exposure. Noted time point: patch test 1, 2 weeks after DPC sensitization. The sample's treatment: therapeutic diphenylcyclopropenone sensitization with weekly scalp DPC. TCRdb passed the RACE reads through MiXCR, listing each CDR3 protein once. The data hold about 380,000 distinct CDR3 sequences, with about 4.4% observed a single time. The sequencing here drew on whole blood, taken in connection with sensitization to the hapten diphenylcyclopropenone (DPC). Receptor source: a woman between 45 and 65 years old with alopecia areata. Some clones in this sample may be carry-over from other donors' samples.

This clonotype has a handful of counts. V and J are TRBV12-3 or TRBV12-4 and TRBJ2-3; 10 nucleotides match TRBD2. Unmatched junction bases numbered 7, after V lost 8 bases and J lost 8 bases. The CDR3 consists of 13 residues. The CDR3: CASLLAGVGTQYF. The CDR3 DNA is TGTGCCAGCCTTCTAGCGGGAGTGGGTACGCAGTATTTT.

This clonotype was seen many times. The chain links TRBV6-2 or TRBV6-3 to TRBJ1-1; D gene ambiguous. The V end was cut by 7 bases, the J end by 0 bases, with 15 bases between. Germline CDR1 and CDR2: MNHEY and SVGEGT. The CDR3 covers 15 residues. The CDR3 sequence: CASTRATSLNTEAFF. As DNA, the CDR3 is TGTGCCAGCACCCGGGCTACTTCTCTGAACACTGAAGCTTTCTTT.

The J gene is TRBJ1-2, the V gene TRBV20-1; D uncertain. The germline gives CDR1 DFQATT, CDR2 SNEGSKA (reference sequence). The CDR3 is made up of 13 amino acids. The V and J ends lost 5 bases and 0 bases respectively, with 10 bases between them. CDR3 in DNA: TGCAGTGCTCTGCTGGAGACTAACTATGGCTACACCTTC. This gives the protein CSALLETNYGYTF.

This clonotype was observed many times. The CDR3 spells CASRKTGKDYGYTF. CDR3 in DNA: TGTGCCAGCAGGAAGACAGGGAAGGACTATGGCTACACCTTC. J is TRBJ1-2 and V is TRBV5-6; 7 bases are a match to TRBD1. The trim removed 5 bases at V and 3 bases at J, leaving 7 bases unmatched. The CDR3 spans 14 residues. Germline V lookup: CDR1 SGHDT, CDR2 YYEEEE. Full variable domain (remainder filled in from reference TRBV5-6 and TRBJ1-2): DAGVTQSPTHLIKTRGQQVTLRCSPKSGHDTVSWYQQALGQGPQFIFQYYEEEERQRGNFPDRFSGHQFPNYSSELNVNALLLGDSALYLCASRKTGKDYGYTFGSGTRLTVV.